This is a list of T cell receptor beta chains from one sample in a study of blood T cell repertoires in COVID-19. The method was immunoSEQ multiplex PCR; TCRdb's version includes in-frame clones alone and lacks a portion of them. The sample has about 63,000 clones, 76% seen once. The specimen was peripheral blood. These receptors all come from an elderly woman with acute or convalescent COVID-19. Both conserved end residues are part of each CDR3.

cdr3_length v_call cdr3_aa
13 TRBV11-1 CASSLQTSYEQYF
12 TRBV5-1 CASSDQGNEQFF
14 TRBV29-1 CSVHRDTTNYGYTF
13 TRBV18 CASSKGQNQPQHF
16 TRBV19 CASRPGQGANTGELFF
13 TRBV7-6 CASSLPGVETQYF
18 TRBV3-1/TRBV3-2 CASSHHGSGDLGNQPQHF
19 TRBV7-8 CASSLAGTGGLATNEKLFF
14 TRBV6-5 CASRPGTGSYEQYF
15 TRBV18 CASSPPLATNEKLFF
15 TRBV3-1/TRBV3-2 CASSQGSGNTGELFF
15 TRBV27 CASSPLQSSGNTIYF
15 TRBV24-1 CATSDTRQGSNIQYF
13 TRBV7-9 CASSLTVNTEAFF
14 TRBV5-6 CASTWGQDYYEQYF
13 TRBV5-6 CASSSDGAYEQYF
13 TRBV7-2 CASSDWRADTQYF
15 TRBV2 CASSLLAVGTGELFF
14 TRBV6-5 CASSGTGVGGELFF
14 TRBV2 CASSVVAGASEQFF
16 TRBV7-2 CASSAAGTAGLEEQFF
15 TRBV9 CASSVSGRTTDTQYF
15 TRBV9 CASSVASQAGNTIYF
14 TRBV27 CASRPGLAGDEQYF
17 TRBV7-7 CASSLGGLAGGLETQYF
15 TRBV7-3 CASSPQAVSYNEQFF
15 TRBV3-1/TRBV3-2 CASSQHGANTGELFF
17 TRBV27 CASRSLSGGRARDEQFF
15 TRBV18 CASSPPGQVGDTQYF
14 TRBV14 CASSPMSGNYGYTF
16 TRBV6-6 CASSYPLGTSEDTQYF
12 TRBV7-9 CASSGGGQPQHF
15 TRBV4-1 CASSQAGTGVYGYTF
12 TRBV29-1 CSAPGAVGELFF
15 TRBV7-8 CASSRTVSSYNEQFF
18 TRBV28 CASSFSPGTSGKVETQYF
14 TRBV19 CASSIAGGNTEAFF
14 TRBV15 CATSSGRGYQPQHF
16 TRBV9 CASSVEVGGPIYGYTF
16 TRBV6-2/TRBV6-3 CASSYSGRGLGNTIYF
13 TRBV5-6 CASSLGQQETQYF
16 TRBV18 CASSPTGQGSNQPQHF
13 TRBV12-3/TRBV12-4 CASSGQMNTEAFF
15 TRBV10-2 CASSGEAASTDTQYF
16 TRBV15 CATSRAGQWDTDTQYF
16 TRBV6-5 CASSYLPTSGRAEQFF